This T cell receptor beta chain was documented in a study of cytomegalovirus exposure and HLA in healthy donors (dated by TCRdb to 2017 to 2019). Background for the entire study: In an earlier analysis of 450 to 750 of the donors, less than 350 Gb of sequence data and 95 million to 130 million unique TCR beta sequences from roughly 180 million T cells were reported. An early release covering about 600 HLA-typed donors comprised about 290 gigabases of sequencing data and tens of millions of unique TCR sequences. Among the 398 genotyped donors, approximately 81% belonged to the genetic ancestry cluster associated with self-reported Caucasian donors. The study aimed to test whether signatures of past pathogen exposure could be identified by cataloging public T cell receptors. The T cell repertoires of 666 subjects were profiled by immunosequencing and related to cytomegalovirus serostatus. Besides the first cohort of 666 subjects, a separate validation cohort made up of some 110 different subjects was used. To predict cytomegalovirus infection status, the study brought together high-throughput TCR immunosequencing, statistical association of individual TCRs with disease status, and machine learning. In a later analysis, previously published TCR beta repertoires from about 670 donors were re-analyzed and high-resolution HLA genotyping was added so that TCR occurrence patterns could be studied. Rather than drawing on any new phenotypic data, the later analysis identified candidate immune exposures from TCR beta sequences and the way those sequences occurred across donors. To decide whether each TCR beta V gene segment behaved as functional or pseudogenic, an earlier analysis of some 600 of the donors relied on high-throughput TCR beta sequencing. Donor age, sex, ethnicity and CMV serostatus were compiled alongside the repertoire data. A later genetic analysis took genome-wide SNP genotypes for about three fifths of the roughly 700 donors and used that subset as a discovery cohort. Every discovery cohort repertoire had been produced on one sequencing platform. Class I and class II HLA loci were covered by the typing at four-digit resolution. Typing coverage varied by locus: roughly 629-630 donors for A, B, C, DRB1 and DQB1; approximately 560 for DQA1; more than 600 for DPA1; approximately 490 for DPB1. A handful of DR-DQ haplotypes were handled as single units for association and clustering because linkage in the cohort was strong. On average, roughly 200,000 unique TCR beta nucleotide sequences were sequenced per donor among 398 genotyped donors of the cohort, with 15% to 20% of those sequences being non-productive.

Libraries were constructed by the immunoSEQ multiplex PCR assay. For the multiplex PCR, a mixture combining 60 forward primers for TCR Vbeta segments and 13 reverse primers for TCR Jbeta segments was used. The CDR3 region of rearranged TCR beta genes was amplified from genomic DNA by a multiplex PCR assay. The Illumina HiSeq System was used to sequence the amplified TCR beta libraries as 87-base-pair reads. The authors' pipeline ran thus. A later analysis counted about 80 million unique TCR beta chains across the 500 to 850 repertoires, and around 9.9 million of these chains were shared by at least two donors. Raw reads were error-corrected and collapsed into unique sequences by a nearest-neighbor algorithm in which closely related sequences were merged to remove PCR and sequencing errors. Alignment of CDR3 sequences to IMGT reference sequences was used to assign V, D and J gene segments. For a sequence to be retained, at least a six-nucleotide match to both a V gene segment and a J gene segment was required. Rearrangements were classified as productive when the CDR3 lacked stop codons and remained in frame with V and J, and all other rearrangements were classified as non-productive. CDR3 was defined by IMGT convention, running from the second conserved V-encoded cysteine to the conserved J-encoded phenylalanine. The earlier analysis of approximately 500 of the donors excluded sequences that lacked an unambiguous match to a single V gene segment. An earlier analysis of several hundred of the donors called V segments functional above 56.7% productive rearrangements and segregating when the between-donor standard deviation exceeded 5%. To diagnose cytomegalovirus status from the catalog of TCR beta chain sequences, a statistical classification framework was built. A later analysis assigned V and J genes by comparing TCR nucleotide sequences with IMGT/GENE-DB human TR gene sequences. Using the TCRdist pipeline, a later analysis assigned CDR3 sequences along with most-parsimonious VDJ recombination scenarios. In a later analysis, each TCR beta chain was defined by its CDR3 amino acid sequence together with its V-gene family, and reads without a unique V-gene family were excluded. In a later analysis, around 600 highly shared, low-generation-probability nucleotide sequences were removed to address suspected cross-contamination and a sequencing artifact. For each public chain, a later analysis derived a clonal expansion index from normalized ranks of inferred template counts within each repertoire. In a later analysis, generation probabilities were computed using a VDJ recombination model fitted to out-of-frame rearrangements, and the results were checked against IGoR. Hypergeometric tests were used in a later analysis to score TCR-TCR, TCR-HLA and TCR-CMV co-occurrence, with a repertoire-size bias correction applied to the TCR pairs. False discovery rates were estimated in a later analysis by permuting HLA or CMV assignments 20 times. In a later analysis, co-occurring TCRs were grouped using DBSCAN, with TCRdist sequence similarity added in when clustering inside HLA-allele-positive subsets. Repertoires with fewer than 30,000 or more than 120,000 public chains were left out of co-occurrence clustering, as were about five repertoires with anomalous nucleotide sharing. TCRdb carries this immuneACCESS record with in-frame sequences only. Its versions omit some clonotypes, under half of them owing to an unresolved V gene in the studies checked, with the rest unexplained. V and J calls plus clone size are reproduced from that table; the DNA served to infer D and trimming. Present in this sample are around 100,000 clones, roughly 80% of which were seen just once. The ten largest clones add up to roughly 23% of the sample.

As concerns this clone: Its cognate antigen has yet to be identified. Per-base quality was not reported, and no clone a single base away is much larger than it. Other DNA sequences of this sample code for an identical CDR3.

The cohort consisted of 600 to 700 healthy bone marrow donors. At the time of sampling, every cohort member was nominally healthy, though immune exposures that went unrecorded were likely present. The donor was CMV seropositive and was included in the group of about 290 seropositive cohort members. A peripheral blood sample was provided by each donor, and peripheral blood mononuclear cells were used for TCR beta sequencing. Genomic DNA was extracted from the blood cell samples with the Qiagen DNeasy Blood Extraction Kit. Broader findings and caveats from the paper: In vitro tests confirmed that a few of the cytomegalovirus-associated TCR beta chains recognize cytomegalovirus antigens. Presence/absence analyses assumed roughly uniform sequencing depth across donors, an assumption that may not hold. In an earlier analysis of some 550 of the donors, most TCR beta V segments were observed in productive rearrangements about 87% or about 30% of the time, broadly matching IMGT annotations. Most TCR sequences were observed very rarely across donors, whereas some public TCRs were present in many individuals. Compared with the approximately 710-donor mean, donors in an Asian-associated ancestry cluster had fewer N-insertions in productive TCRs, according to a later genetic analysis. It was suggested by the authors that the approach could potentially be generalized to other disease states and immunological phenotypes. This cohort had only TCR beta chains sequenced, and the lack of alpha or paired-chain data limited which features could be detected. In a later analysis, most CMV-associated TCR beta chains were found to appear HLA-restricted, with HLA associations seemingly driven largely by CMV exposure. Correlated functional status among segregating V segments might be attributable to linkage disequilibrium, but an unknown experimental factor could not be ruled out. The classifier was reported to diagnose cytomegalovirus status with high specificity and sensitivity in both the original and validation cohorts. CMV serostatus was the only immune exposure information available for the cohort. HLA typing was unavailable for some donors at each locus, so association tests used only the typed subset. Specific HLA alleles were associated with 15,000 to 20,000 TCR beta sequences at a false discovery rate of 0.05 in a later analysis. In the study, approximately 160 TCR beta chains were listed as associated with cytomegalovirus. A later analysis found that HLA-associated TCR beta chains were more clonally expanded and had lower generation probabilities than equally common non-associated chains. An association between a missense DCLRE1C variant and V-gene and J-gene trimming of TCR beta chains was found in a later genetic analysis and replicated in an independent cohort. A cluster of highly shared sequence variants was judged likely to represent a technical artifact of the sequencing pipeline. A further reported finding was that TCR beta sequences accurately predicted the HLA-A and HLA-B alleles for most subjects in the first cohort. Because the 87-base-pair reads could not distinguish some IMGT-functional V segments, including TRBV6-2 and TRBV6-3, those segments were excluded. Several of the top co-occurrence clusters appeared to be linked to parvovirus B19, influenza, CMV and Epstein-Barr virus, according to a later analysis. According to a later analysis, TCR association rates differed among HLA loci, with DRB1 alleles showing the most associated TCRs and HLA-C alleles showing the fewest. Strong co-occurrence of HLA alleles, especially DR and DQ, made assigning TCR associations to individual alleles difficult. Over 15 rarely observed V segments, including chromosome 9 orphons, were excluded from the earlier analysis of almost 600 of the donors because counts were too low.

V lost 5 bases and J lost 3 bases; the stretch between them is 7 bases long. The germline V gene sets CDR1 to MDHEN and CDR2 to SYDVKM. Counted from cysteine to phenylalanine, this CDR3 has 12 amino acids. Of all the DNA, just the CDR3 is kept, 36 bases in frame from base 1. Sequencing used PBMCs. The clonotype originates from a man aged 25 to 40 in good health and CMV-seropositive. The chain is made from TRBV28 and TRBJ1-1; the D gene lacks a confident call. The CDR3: CASSPGYTEAFF. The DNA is TGTGCCAGCAGTCCCGGGTACACTGAAGCTTTCTTT.